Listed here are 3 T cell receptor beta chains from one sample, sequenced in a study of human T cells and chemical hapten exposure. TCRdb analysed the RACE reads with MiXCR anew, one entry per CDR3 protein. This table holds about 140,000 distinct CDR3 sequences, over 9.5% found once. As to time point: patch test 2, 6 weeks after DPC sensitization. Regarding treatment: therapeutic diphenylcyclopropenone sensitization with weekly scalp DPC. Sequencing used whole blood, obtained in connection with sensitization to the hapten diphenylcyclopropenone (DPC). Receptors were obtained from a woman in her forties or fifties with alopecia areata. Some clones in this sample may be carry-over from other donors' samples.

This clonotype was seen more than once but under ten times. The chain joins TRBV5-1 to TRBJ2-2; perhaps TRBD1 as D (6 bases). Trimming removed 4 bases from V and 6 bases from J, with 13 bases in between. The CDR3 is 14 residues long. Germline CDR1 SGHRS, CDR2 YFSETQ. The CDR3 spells CASSPGAAPGELFF. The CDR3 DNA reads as TGCGCCAGCAGCCCAGGGGCGGCCCCCGGGGAGCTGTTTTTT. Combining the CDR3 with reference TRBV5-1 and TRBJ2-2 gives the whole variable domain KAGVTQTPRYLIKTRGQQVTLSCSPISGHRSVSWYQQTPGQGLQFLFEYFSETQRNKGNFPGRFSGRQFSNSRSEMNVSTLELGDSALYLCASSPGAAPGELFFGEGSRLTVL.

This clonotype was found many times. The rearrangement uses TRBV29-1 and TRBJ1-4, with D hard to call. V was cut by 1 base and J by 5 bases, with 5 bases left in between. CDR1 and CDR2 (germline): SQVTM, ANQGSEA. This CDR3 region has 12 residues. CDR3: CSVEGANEKLFF. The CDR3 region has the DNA TGCAGCGTTGAAGGGGCAAATGAAAAACTGTTTTTT.

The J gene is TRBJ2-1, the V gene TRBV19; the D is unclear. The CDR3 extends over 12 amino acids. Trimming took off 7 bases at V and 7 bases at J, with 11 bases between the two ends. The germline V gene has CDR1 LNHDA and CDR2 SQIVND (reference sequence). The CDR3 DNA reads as TGTGCCAGTATGTCGGTGGTGAATGAGCAGTTCTTC. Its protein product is CASMSVVNEQFF.